Following are 4 T cell receptor beta chains from one sample sequenced in a study of T cells in Graves' hyperthyroidism and ophthalmopathy (dated by TCRdb to about 2019). Library creation used multiplex PCR. Instrument used: Illumina HiSeq 2000. The TCR beta CDR3 regions were amplified from RNA transcripts. The TCR CDR3 was subjected to a first round of RT-PCR using the HTBI primer set and the Qiagen OneStep RT-PCR kit. TCRdb reran the public reads through fastp at Q25 and MiXCR, keeping productive beta chains. Rows matching on CDR3 protein sequence are summarized as one entry with the most common DNA and genes. Recorded for this sample are 200,000 to 250,000 distinct CDR3 sequences; around 15% of them occurred a single time. Less than 35% of the sample goes to the ten largest clones. Source material: blood. Receptor source: a woman under 30 with Graves' ophthalmopathy.

This clonotype was seen a few times. The chain recombines TRBV19 with TRBJ1-2; 7 nucleotides match TRBD1. Losses at the gene ends were 2 bases for V and 4 bases for J; bases not matched to a gene: 4. This CDR3 spans 14 amino acids. CDR1 and CDR2 from the germline V gene are LNHDA and SQIVND (reference sequence). As DNA, the CDR3 is TGTGCCAGTAGTATACGGAAGGGGGCCTATGGCTACACCTTC. Translation gives CASSIRKGAYGYTF.

There are a few counts of this clonotype. The V and J genes are TRBV9 and TRBJ1-2; maybe TRBD1 (6 bases). Germline CDR1 is SGDLS and CDR2 is YYNGEE. Trimming pared 5 bases from V and 4 bases from J, leaving 12 bases between. The CDR3 is 13 amino acids. This CDR3 reads CASSGQLSYGYTF. CDR3 sequence (DNA): TGTGCCAGCAGTGGACAGTTATCCTATGGCTACACCTTC.

This clonotype turned up a few times. This chain joins TRBV25-1 and TRBJ2-7; tentatively, D is TRBD1 (7 bases). This CDR3 contains 15 residues. From germline, CDR1 is MGHDK and CDR2 SYGVNS. Trimming pared 2 bases from V and 2 bases from J, leaving 13 bases between. The DNA for the CDR3 is TGTGCCAGCAGTGAAGCGGGACAGCTAACCTACGAGCAGTACTTC. It yields the protein CASSEAGQLTYEQYF.

This clonotype was recorded at least ten times. The V and J genes are TRBV27 and TRBJ2-7; 8 bases are shared with TRBD1. The germline gives CDR1 MNHEY, CDR2 SMNVEV (reference sequence). This CDR3 is 14 amino acids long. Losses at the gene ends were 3 bases for V and 5 bases for J; bases not matched to a gene: 6. The CDR3 nucleotides are TGTGCCAGCAGTTTTTCCAGGGGGCTAGACGAGCAGTACTTC. Translating it yields CASSFSRGLDEQYF.